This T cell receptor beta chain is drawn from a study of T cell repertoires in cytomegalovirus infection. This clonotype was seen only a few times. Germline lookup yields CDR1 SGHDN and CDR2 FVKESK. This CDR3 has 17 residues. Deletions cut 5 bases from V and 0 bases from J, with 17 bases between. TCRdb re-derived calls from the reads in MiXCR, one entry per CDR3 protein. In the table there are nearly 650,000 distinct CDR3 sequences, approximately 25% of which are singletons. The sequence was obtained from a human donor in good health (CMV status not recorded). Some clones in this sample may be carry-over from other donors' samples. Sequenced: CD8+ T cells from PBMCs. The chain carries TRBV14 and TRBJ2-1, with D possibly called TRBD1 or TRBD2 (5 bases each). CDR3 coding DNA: TGTGCCAGCAGCAATAGTAGATGGGGGAGCTCCTACAATGAGCAGTTCTTC. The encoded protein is CASSNSRWGSSYNEQFF.